One and the same sample provided the 27 T cell receptor beta chains below, sequenced in a study of T cell responses to AZD1222 COVID-19 vaccine. TCRdb's copy holds only in-frame clones and misses some; the assay was immunoSEQ multiplex PCR. The table has over 95,000 clones, about 89% seen once. The input for sequencing was peripheral blood, taken on day 0 of AZD1222 vaccination. The receptors stem from an adult in good health.

The J gene is TRBJ2-7, the V gene TRBV20-1; 10 bases align to TRBD2. Germline assignment: CDR1 DFQATT and CDR2 SNEGSKA (reference sequence). The CDR3 extends over 14 amino acids. V trimming: 3 bases; J trimming: 2 bases; junction bases outside the gene matches: 4. In nucleotides, the CDR3 is TGCAGTGCTAGTTCGCTAGCGGGAGCCTACGAGCAGTACTTC. Translating it yields CSASSLAGAYEQYF.

A few counts support this clone. The chain is built from TRBV11-2 and TRBJ2-7, with D hard to call. Trimming took off 1 base at V and 6 bases at J, with 4 bases between the two ends. Germline-derived CDR1 and CDR2 are SGHAT and FQNNGV. The CDR3 extends over 11 amino acids. CDR3 in amino acids: CASSLVGEQYF. CDR3 coding DNA: TGTGCCAGCAGCTTAGTGGGCGAGCAGTACTTC.

The sample holds a few counts of this clone. This chain uses TRBV28 with TRBJ1-6; 11 nucleotides match TRBD1. Trimming took 4 bases from V and 16 from J; bases not matched to a gene: 6. The V gene's germline CDR1 is MDHEN and CDR2 SYDVKM. The CDR3 covers 13 residues. CDR3 residues: CASSSGQGDGLHF. The DNA of the CDR3 is TGTGCCAGCAGTTCGGGACAGGGGGACGGTCTCCACTTT.

The V call is TRBV6-6, the J call TRBJ2-1; 7 bases are a match to TRBD1. The V and J ends lost 2 bases and 6 bases, in that order; junction bases with no gene match: 7. CDR3 size: 15 residues. CDR1 and CDR2 from the germline V gene are MNHNY and SVGAGI (reference sequence). The CDR3 nucleotides read TGTGCCAGCAGTTACGTCTCCCACAGGGGCAATGAGCAGTTCTTC. Residues: CASSYVSHRGNEQFF.

In the case of this clone: The junction departs from germline at one end; a sequencing error may be responsible. This chain connects TRBV5-1 to TRBJ2-6, with TRBD1 matching 12 bases. Germline V lookup: CDR1 SGHRS, CDR2 YFSETQ. The CDR3 sequence is 15 residues long. CDR3 sequence reads: CASSLVPGQGASLSF. CDR3 coding DNA: TGCGCCAGCAGCTTGGTCCCGGGACAGGGGGCCTCCTTGTCTTTC.

CDR3 DNA sequence: TGTGCCAGCAGTGAGCAGGGAGGGACTGAAGCTTTCTTT. It codes for CASSEQGGTEAFF. The rearrangement joins TRBV6-4 to TRBJ1-1; D may be TRBD1 (5 bases). V was cut by 3 bases and J by 5 bases, with 10 bases left in between. The CDR3 length is 13 residues. The germline CDR1 and CDR2 sequences are MRHNA and SNTAGT.

The CDR3 sequence is CASSFGGQEKLFF. CDR3 in DNA: TGTGCCAGCAGCTTTGGGGGGCAGGAAAAACTGTTTTTT. The gene calls are TRBV5-4 and TRBJ1-4; D possibly corresponds to TRBD1 (6 bases). The CDR3 runs 13 residues. Per germline, CDR1 SGHNT and CDR2 YYREEE (reference sequence). V lost 2 bases to trimming and J lost 8 bases, with 10 bases between them.

The rearrangement links TRBV30 to TRBJ2-5; D ambiguous. CDR3 length: 13 residues. The germline V gene has CDR1 GTSNPN and CDR2 SVGIG (reference sequence). The V gene lost 1 base and the J gene lost 3 bases, with 9 bases spanning the gap. The CDR3 protein is CAWSAWPKETQYF. The DNA for the CDR3 is TGTGCCTGGAGTGCGTGGCCTAAAGAGACCCAGTACTTC. Using reference TRBV30 and TRBJ2-5 for the parts outside the CDR3, the full variable domain is SQTIHQWPATLVQPVGSPLSLECTVEGTSNPNLYWYRQAAGRGLQLLFYSVGIGQISSEVPQNLSASRPQDRQFILSSKKLLLSDSGFYLCAWSAWPKETQYFGPGTRLLVL.

V and J are TRBV9 and TRBJ2-7, with unresolved D. Germline V lookup: CDR1 SGDLS, CDR2 YYNGEE. V lost 0 bases and J 6 bases, leaving 10 bases between the germline ends. The CDR3 runs to 13 residues. For the CDR3, the DNA is TGTGCCAGCAGCGTAGAGGCGCAGGCCGAGCAGTACTTC. Protein: CASSVEAQAEQYF.

The J gene is TRBJ2-7, the V gene TRBV6-2 or TRBV6-3; 7 bases agree with TRBD1. The CDR3 runs 13 residues. With V trimmed by 6 bases and J by 6 bases, 8 bases remained unmatched. From germline, CDR1 is MNHEY and CDR2 SVGEGT. CDR3 residues: CASSRTGVGEQYF. The CDR3 DNA reads as TGTGCCAGCAGCCGAACAGGGGTGGGCGAGCAGTACTTC.

The rearrangement uses TRBV6-5 and TRBJ1-1; no firm D call. The CDR3 is made up of 14 amino acids. Germline values: CDR1 MNHEY, CDR2 SVGAGI. V shed 7 bases and J shed 0 bases, with 12 bases lying between them. CDR3 nucleotide sequence: TGTGCCAGCACCCCGGTGGGATTGAACACTGAAGCTTTCTTT. Translated, it gives CASTPVGLNTEAFF.

V gene TRBV5-4 combines with J gene TRBJ2-7; the D gene is possibly TRBD2 (5 bases). Germline assignment: CDR1 SGHNT and CDR2 YYREEE (reference sequence). Trimming stripped 1 base from V and 2 bases from J, with 7 bases between. This CDR3 contains 13 residues. The CDR3 coding sequence is TGTGCCAGCAGCTTGCCGGGAACCTACGAGCAGTACTTC. The encoded protein is CASSLPGTYEQYF.

The V and J genes are TRBV7-2 and TRBJ2-2, with D perhaps matching TRBD2 (5 bases). CDR1 is SGHTA, CDR2 FQGNSA, per germline. The CDR3 extends over 19 amino acids. Trimming removed 5 bases from V and 1 base from J, with 23 bases in between. CDR3: CASSPRGVGRDLNTGELFF. The CDR3 DNA sequence: TGTGCCAGCAGCCCCCGTGGGGTAGGTCGGGATCTGAACACCGGGGAGCTGTTTTTT.

The sample holds one count of this clone. CDR3 amino acids: CASIPDTNTGELFF. Written as DNA, the CDR3 is TGTGCCAGCATCCCGGACACGAACACCGGGGAGCTGTTTTTT. The V and J genes are TRBV6-6 and TRBJ2-2; TRBD1 is a possible D gene (5 bases). CDR1 and CDR2 (germline): MNHNY, SVGAGI (reference sequence). The V gene lost 7 bases and the J gene lost 0 bases, with 9 bases spanning the gap. This CDR3 has 14 amino acids.

This chain joins TRBV9 and TRBJ1-5; TRBD1 matches 12 bases. Germline loops: CDR1 SGDLS, CDR2 YYNGEE. This CDR3 contains 16 residues. V lost 3 bases, J lost 7 bases, and 8 bases stayed unmatched. This chain's CDR3 is CASSEGGQGAGQPQHF. The CDR3, as DNA: TGTGCCAGCAGCGAAGGGGGACAGGGGGCTGGACAGCCCCAGCATTTT.

The J gene is TRBJ2-4, the V gene TRBV4-1; 15 nucleotides align to TRBD2. The CDR3 length is 19 residues. With V trimmed by 1 base and J by 0 bases, 4 bases remained unmatched. Germline V gene lookup returns CDR1 MGHRA and CDR2 YSYEKL. The CDR3 DNA sequence: TGCGCCAGCAGCCAAGGGGGACTAGCGGGAGGAATAGCCAAAAACATTCAGTACTTC. It is translated as CASSQGGLAGGIAKNIQYF.

The chain links TRBV10-3 to TRBJ2-2; D may be TRBD2 (6 bases). Per germline, CDR1 ENHRY and CDR2 SYGVKD. The CDR3 length is 18 residues. V lost 6 bases and J lost 0, with 20 bases in between. The CDR3: CAIRGSGSSPPNTGELFF. CDR3 bases: TGTGCCATCAGAGGTAGCGGATCTAGCCCCCCGAACACCGGGGAGCTGTTTTTT.

This sequence joins TRBV6-5 and TRBJ1-1; maybe TRBD1 (6 bases). CDR3 length: 14 amino acids. CDR1 is MNHEY and CDR2 is SVGAGI in the germline V gene. Trimming cost V 6 bases and J 4 bases, with 15 bases left between them. The CDR3 sequence is CASSRGRFGTEAFF. In nucleotides, the CDR3 is TGTGCCAGCAGCCGGGGGCGTTTCGGCACTGAAGCTTTCTTT.

The chain uses TRBV11-2 and TRBJ2-1, with 8 nucleotides matching TRBD2. The CDR3 is 15 residues long. Germline trimming cut 2 bases from V and 3 bases from J; bases unmatched to any gene: 3. CDR1 is SGHAT, CDR2 FQNNGV, per germline. The CDR3 here is CASSLSLAGYNEQFF. The CDR3 nucleotides read TGTGCCAGCAGCTTAAGTCTAGCGGGCTACAATGAGCAGTTCTTC.

The chain uses TRBV11-2 and TRBJ2-1; D is uncertain. Trimming took 5 bases from V and 9 from J, leaving 20 bases between them. This CDR3 spans 15 amino acids. The germline V gene has CDR1 SGHAT and CDR2 FQNNGV. As DNA, the CDR3 is TGTGCCAGCAGCCCGCGGTGGGGTGGTATGGGTGAGCAGTTCTTC. Protein sequence: CASSPRWGGMGEQFF.

The chain is built from TRBV6-6 and TRBJ1-5; D ambiguous. The length of the CDR3 is 15 residues. Germline CDR1 MNHNY, CDR2 SVGAGI (reference sequence). Trimming removed 5 bases at V and 5 bases at J, with 16 bases between. The CDR3 DNA is TGTGCCAGCAGTGACCCTTCGAGGGCTGATCAGCCCCAGCATTTT. It encodes CASSDPSRADQPQHF.

V gene TRBV7-6 combines with J gene TRBJ1-3, with 10 bases lining up with TRBD1. Germline assignment: CDR1 SGHVS and CDR2 FNYEAQ. Trimming removed 5 bases from V and 0 bases from J; junction bases left unmatched: 13. There are 19 residues in the CDR3. The CDR3, as DNA: TGTGCCAGCAGCCCTCTACCGGGACAGGGGTTGGGCTCTGGAAACACCATATATTTT. This encodes CASSPLPGQGLGSGNTIYF.

This CDR3 reads CASSGGTGPAVGYTF. The CDR3 nucleotides are TGTGCCAGCAGCGGAGGGACAGGTCCCGCCGTTGGCTACACCTTC. The rearrangement links TRBV19 to TRBJ1-2, with TRBD1 matching 8 bases. The CDR3 is 15 residues long. Trimming took 9 bases from V and 7 from J; bases not matched to a gene: 16. The germline V gene encodes CDR1 LNHDA and CDR2 SQIVND (reference sequence).

The rearrangement links TRBV30 to TRBJ2-1; D gene uncertain. Trimming left V 0 bases short and J 4 bases short, with 16 bases between. The CDR3 runs to 16 residues. Germline V CDR1 and CDR2: GTSNPN, SVGIG (reference sequence). Written as DNA, the CDR3 is TGTGCCTGGAGTGTACGTTCAAGCTATAATTACAATGAGCAGTTCTTC. Its translation: CAWSVRSSYNYNEQFF.

The chain is built from TRBV29-1 and TRBJ1-1; D call uncertain. Germline CDR1 SQVTM, CDR2 ANQGSEA. The V and J ends lost 5 bases and 1 base respectively, with 8 bases between them. This CDR3 contains 12 residues. The CDR3 region has the DNA TGCAGCGTTACTGCATCGAACACTGAAGCTTTCTTT. Its translation is CSVTASNTEAFF.

The V gene is TRBV6-5, the J gene TRBJ1-1; D is ambiguous. From germline, CDR1 is MNHEY and CDR2 SVGAGI. The length of the CDR3 is 12 residues. V lost 5 bases and J 0 bases, leaving 4 bases between the germline ends. DNA of the CDR3: TGTGCCAGCAGTCAGATGAACACTGAAGCTTTCTTT. It translates to CASSQMNTEAFF.

The chain employs TRBV9 and TRBJ2-5; 15 nucleotides line up with TRBD2. The germline CDR1 and CDR2 sequences are SGDLS and YYNGEE. V trimming: 2 bases; J trimming: 5 bases; junction bases outside the gene matches: 4. This CDR3 region has 16 residues. The CDR3 DNA reads as TGTGCCAGCAGCGTTGGGACTAGCGGGGGGCGGGAGACCCAGTACTTC. It translates to CASSVGTSGGRETQYF.